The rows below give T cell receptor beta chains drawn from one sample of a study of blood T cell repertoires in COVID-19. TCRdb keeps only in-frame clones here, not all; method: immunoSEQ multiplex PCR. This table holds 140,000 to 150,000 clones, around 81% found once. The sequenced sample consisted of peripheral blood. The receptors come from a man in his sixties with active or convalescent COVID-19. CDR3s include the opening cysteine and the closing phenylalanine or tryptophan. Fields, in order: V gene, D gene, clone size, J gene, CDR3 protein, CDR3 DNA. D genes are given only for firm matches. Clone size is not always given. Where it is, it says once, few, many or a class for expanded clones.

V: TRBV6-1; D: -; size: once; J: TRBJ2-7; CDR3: CASSEARTYPYEQYF; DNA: TGTGCCAGCAGTGAAGCGCGGACATACCCCTACGAGCAGTACTTC
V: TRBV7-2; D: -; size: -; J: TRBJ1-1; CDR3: CASSSLVNTEAFF; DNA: TGTGCCAGCAGCTCTCTAGTGAACACTGAAGCTTTCTTT
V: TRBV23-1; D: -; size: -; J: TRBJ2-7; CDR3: CASSQPVITNEQYF; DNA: TGCGCCAGCAGTCAGCCGGTTATCACCAACGAGCAGTACTTC
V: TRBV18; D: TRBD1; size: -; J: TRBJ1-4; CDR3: CASSFPGTGNEKLFF; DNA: TGTGCCAGCTCATTTCCCGGGACAGGGAACGAAAAACTGTTTTTT
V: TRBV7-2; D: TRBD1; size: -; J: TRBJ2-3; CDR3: CASSRDRGTDTQYF; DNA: TGTGCCAGCAGCCGGGACAGGGGCACAGATACGCAGTATTTT
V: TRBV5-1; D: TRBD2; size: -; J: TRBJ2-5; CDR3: CASSLAASGRETQYF; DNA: TGCGCCAGCAGCTTGGCCGCTAGCGGGAGAGAGACCCAGTACTTC
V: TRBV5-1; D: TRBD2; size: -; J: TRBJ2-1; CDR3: CASSLVSSGIGNEQFF; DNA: TGCGCCAGCAGCTTGGTGTCTAGCGGGATAGGTAATGAGCAGTTCTTC
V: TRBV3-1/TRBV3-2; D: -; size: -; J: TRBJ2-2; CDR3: CASRVTGPGELFF; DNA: TGTGCCAGCAGGGTCACAGGGCCGGGGGAGCTGTTTTTT
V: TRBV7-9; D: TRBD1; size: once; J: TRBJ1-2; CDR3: CASSFAGGNGYTF; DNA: TGTGCCAGCAGCTTTGCAGGGGGAAATGGCTACACCTTC
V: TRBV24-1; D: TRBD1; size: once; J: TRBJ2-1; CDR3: CATGAGGANNEQFF; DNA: TGTGCCACCGGGGCAGGGGGCGCAAACAATGAGCAGTTCTTC
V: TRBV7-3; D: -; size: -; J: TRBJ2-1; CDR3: CASSLYGEQFF; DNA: TGTGCCAGCAGCTTATACGGTGAGCAGTTCTTC
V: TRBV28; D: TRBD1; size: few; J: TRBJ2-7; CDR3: CASSSRTGGYEQYF; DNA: TGTGCCAGCAGTTCCCGGACAGGGGGTTACGAGCAGTACTTC
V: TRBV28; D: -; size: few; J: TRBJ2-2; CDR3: CASSFGRLARTGELFF; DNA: TGTGCCAGCAGTTTCGGTCGCCTAGCGAGGACCGGGGAGCTGTTTTTT
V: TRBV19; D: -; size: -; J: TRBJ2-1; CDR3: CASSDTRGHEQFF; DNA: TGTGCCAGTAGTGACACCCGAGGGCATGAGCAGTTCTTC
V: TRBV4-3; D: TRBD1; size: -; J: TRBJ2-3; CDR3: CASSQEPGARGFDTQYF; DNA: TGCGCCAGCAGCCAAGAACCCGGTGCCAGGGGGTTCGATACGCAGTATTTT
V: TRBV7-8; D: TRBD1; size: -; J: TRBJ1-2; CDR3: CASSNRGQGGGYTF; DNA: TGTGCCAGCAGCAACCGAGGACAGGGAGGAGGCTACACCTTC
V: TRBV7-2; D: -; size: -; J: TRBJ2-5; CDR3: CASSWAGGETQYF; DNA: TGTGCCAGCAGCTGGGCCGGGGGAGAGACCCAGTACTTC
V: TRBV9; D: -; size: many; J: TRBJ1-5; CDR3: CASSDQGHVDQPQHF; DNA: TGTGCCAGCAGCGATCAGGGTCACGTTGATCAGCCCCAGCATTTT
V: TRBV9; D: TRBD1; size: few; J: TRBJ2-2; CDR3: CASSGLETGVTGELFF; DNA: TGTGCCAGCAGCGGCCTAGAAACAGGGGTTACCGGGGAGCTGTTTTTT
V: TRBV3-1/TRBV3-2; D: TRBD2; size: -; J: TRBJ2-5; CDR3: CASSQPIGTKETQYF; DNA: TGTGCCAGCAGCCAACCTATCGGGACTAAGGAGACCCAGTACTTC
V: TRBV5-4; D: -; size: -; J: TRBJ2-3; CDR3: CASSLYQGDTQYF; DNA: TGTGCCAGCAGCCTTTACCAGGGAGATACGCAGTATTTT
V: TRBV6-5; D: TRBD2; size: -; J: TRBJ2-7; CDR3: CASSYRLAGVHEQYF; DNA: TGTGCCAGCAGTTATAGGCTAGCGGGAGTCCACGAGCAGTACTTC
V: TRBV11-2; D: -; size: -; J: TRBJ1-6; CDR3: CASRGGRDTNNSPLHF; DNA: TGTGCCAGCAGGGGGGGGAGGGACACCAATAATTCACCCCTCCACTTT
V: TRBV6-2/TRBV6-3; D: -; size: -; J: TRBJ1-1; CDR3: CASSYSGGSGTEAFF; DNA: TGTGCCAGCAGTTACTCCGGGGGTAGTGGCACTGAAGCTTTCTTT
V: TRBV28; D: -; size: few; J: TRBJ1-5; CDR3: CASSWGVGSNQPQHF; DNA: TGTGCCAGCAGTTGGGGAGTCGGTAGCAATCAGCCCCAGCATTTT
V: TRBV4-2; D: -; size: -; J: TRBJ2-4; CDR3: CASSLNGRMDIQYF; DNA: TGTGCCAGCAGCCTGAACGGGAGAATGGACATTCAGTACTTC
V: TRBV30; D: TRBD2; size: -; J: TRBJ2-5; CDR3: CAWSVGGTSGSETQYF; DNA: TGTGCCTGGAGTGTAGGAGGGACTAGCGGGAGCGAGACCCAGTACTTC